Below, 27 T cell receptor beta chains from the same sample are listed, as sequenced in a study of beta chain features in type 1 diabetes. The entirety of the isolated RNA underwent reverse transcription, so expressed TCRB transcripts were sequenced. Using immunoSEQ multiplex PCR, the repertoire was profiled, and TCRdb retains in-frame clones only, with some absent. This repertoire shows more than 100,000 clones, around 8.8% found once; its top ten account for under 0.9%. These TCRs are of unknown antigen specificity. Study-wide points: Shorter TCRB CDR3s, moderately but significantly so, marked every one of the four CD4+ subsets in Type 1 diabetes patients.

Sequencing was performed on central memory CD4+ T cells from blood. The receptors originated from a man younger than 45 with type 1 diabetes.

This clone has just a few counts. The V gene is TRBV5-1, the J gene TRBJ1-6, with D perhaps TRBD1 (5 bases). Trimming stripped 5 bases from V and 0 bases from J, with 9 bases between. This CDR3 is built from 15 residues. Germline loops: CDR1 SGHRS, CDR2 YFSETQ. Here the CDR3 DNA reads TGCGCCAGCAGAAGACAGAGCTCCTATAATTCACCCCTCCACTTT. Its protein is CASRRQSSYNSPLHF.

V is TRBV10-3 and J is TRBJ1-3, with 7 bases matching TRBD1. Unmatched junction bases numbered 6, after V lost 7 bases and J lost 0 bases. Looked up from germline, CDR1 is ENHRY and CDR2 is SYGVKD. The CDR3 loop spans 15 amino acids. CDR3 loop: CAITGQLDSGNTIYF. CDR3 coding DNA: TGTGCCATCACGGGACAGCTGGACTCTGGAAACACCATATATTTT.

This sequence joins TRBV28 and TRBJ2-1, with D possibly being TRBD2 (6 bases). Trimming removed 6 bases at V and 4 bases at J, with 19 bases between. This CDR3 is built from 16 residues. Germline V gene lookup returns CDR1 MDHEN and CDR2 SYDVKM. CDR3 loop: CASSPAGQLVYNEQFF. As DNA, the CDR3 is TGTGCCAGCAGCCCCGCGGGGCAACTCGTGTACAATGAGCAGTTCTTC. The variable domain in full, completed from reference TRBV28 and TRBJ2-1, reads DVKVTQSSRYLVKRTGEKVFLECVQDMDHENMFWYRQDPGLGLRLIYFSYDVKMKEKGDIPEGYSVSREKKERFSLILESASTNQTSMYLCASSPAGQLVYNEQFFGPGTRLTVL.

This clone was seen only a few times. V is TRBV7-9 and J is TRBJ2-3; a weak D match, TRBD2 (5 bases). V was pared by 5 bases and J by 2 bases, with 14 bases between. The CDR3 has 15 amino acids. Per the germline V gene, CDR1 is SEHNR and CDR2 is FQNEAQ (reference sequence). For the CDR3, the DNA is TGTGCCAGCAGCCCGATCGGGATAAACACAGATACGCAGTATTTT. Amino acid sequence: CASSPIGINTDTQYF.

The gene calls are TRBV6-1 and TRBJ2-7; D call uncertain. This CDR3 region has 14 residues. Germline values: CDR1 MNHNS, CDR2 SASEGT. Trimming cost V 5 bases and J 2 bases, with 13 bases left between them. The CDR3 bases are TGTGCCAGCAGTACCCGCCAGGTTCCCTACGAGCAGTACTTC. The encoded protein is CASSTRQVPYEQYF.

This clone has only a few counts. The V call is TRBV7-3, the J call TRBJ1-1, with TRBD1 matching 7 bases. Germline CDR1 is SGHTA and CDR2 is FQGTGA. Trimming removed 5 bases from V and 6 bases from J; junction bases left unmatched: 6. The CDR3 loop spans 13 amino acids. The CDR3 DNA follows: TGTGCCAGCAGCCGACAGGGTTTTGCTGAAGCTTTCTTT. Residues: CASSRQGFAEAFF.

This clone has only a few counts. The genes are TRBV11-1 and TRBJ1-6; D is possibly TRBD1 (6 bases). Germline V gives CDR1 SGHAT, CDR2 FQDESV (reference sequence). V was clipped by 0 bases and J by 10 bases, with 13 bases between them. The CDR3 runs to 15 residues. The CDR3 nucleotides are TGTGCCAGCAGCTTAGCGCCAGGGACACGGTCACCCCTCCACTTT. Amino acids: CASSLAPGTRSPLHF.

This sequence joins TRBV11-3 and TRBJ2-7; D unclear. CDR1 and CDR2 (germline): SGHNT, YENEEA. V gave up 5 bases and J gave up 3 bases, with 11 bases separating them. This CDR3 contains 13 residues. The CDR3 DNA is TGTGCCAGCAGCGCAGGTCCCATCTACGAGCAGTACTTC. Translating gives CASSAGPIYEQYF.

This clone was found a few times. The chain carries TRBV7-2 and TRBJ1-6; weak D call: TRBD1 (5 bases). This CDR3 region has 14 residues. Germline CDR1 is SGHTA and CDR2 is FQGNSA. The V and J ends lost 10 bases and 10 bases respectively, with 20 bases between them. The CDR3, as DNA: TGTGCCACCAGTCAACGGGGGAGGAGCTCACCCCTCCACTTT. This translates into CATSQRGRSSPLHF.

The table lists this clone with a few counts. The chain is built from TRBV2 and TRBJ2-1; 9 nucleotides line up with TRBD2. The CDR3 has 14 amino acids. V lost 2 bases, J lost 8 bases, and 4 bases stayed unmatched. Germline CDR1 and CDR2: SNHLY and FYNNEI. Here the CDR3 DNA reads TGTGCCAGCAGTGAAACTAGCGGGTCCCATGAGCAGTTCTTC. Translated: CASSETSGSHEQFF. Looking up the rest from reference TRBV2 and TRBJ2-1 gives the full variable domain: EPEVTQTPSHQVTQMGQEVILRCVPISNHLYFYWYRQILGQKVEFLVSFYNNEISEKSEIFDDQFSVERPDGSNFTLKIRSTKLEDSAMYFCASSETSGSHEQFFGPGTRLTVL.

The chain uses TRBV28 and TRBJ2-5; D is possibly TRBD2 (6 bases). The CDR3 runs to 13 residues. CDR1 and CDR2 from the germline V gene are MDHEN and SYDVKM. V was shortened by 6 bases and J by 1 base, with 9 bases between the two germline ends. CDR3 sequence reads: CASSPGLQETQYF. As DNA, the CDR3 is TGTGCCAGCAGCCCGGGACTCCAAGAGACCCAGTACTTC.

The gene calls are TRBV19 and TRBJ2-6, with D possibly being TRBD1 (6 bases). Germline values: CDR1 LNHDA, CDR2 SQIVND (reference sequence). With 0 bases removed from V and 4 bases from J, the gap between germline ends came to 22 bases. The CDR3 contains 20 residues. The CDR3 DNA follows: TGTGCCAGTAGTATAGATTACAGGGTGGGAACTTTATCCGGGGCCAACGTCCTGACTTTC. Translating gives CASSIDYRVGTLSGANVLTF. Supplemented by reference TRBV19 and TRBJ2-6, the full variable domain reads DGGITQSPKYLFRKEGQNVTLSCEQNLNHDAMYWYRQDPGQGLRLIYYSQIVNDFQKGDIAEGYSVSREKKESFPLTVTSAQKNPTAFYLCASSIDYRVGTLSGANVLTFGAGSRLTVL.

The CDR3 sequence is CASSLVAPEAFF. CDR3 nucleotides: TGTGCCAGCAGCTTAGTAGCACCTGAAGCTTTCTTT. This sequence joins TRBV7-2 and TRBJ1-1; D is unclear. Trimming took 1 base from V and 6 from J, leaving 6 bases between them. There are 12 residues in the CDR3. Germline CDR1 and CDR2: SGHTA and FQGNSA.

The chain links TRBV2 to TRBJ2-3; D unresolved. Per the germline V gene, CDR1 is SNHLY and CDR2 is FYNNEI. This CDR3 is built from 13 residues. V gave up 1 base and J gave up 4 bases, with 6 bases separating them. In DNA, the CDR3 is TGTGCCAGCAGTGAAGGTCTCCCAGATACGCAGTATTTT. Its translation is CASSEGLPDTQYF.

V gene TRBV7-3 combines with J gene TRBJ2-3; D gene ambiguous. V was cut by 5 bases and J by 4 bases, with 10 bases left in between. Per germline, CDR1 SGHTA and CDR2 FQGTGA. The CDR3 covers 13 residues. Here the CDR3 reads CASSTRSSDTQYF. The CDR3 DNA reads TGTGCCAGCAGCACCCGTAGTTCAGATACGCAGTATTTT. The full variable domain, in which reference TRBV7-3 and TRBJ2-3 provide the parts outside the CDR3, is GAGVSQTPSNKVTEKGKYVELRCDPISGHTALYWYRQSLGQGPEFLIYFQGTGAADDSGLPNDRFFAVRPEGSVSTLKIQRTERGDSAVYLCASSTRSSDTQYFGPGTRLTVL.

V and J are TRBV5-1 and TRBJ1-1, with 7 bases fitting TRBD1. The ends lost 5 bases at V and 4 bases at J; junction bases unmatched: 5. The CDR3 has 13 residues. Germline V gene sequence: CDR1 SGHRS, CDR2 YFSETQ. The CDR3 here is CASSEGQLTEAFF. The DNA of the CDR3 is TGCGCCAGCAGTGAGGGACAGCTCACTGAAGCTTTCTTT.

There are a few counts of this clone. This chain links TRBV27 with TRBJ1-1; D is possibly TRBD1 (5 bases). With 5 bases removed from V and 2 bases from J, the gap between germline ends came to 9 bases. This CDR3 has 13 residues. Germline CDR1 is MNHEY and CDR2 is SMNVEV (reference sequence). The CDR3 coding sequence is TGTGCCAGCAGTGAGAGGACAAACACTGAAGCTTTCTTT. Translating gives CASSERTNTEAFF.

This clone came up a few times. Here the CDR3 reads CSGGQGEGYTF. The CDR3, as DNA: TGCAGCGGCGGACAGGGTGAAGGCTACACCTTC. The chain employs TRBV29-1 and TRBJ1-2, with 8 nucleotides matching TRBD1. The CDR3 extends over 11 amino acids. Trimming took 7 bases from V and 8 from J; bases not matched to a gene: 6. The germline CDR1 and CDR2 sequences are SQVTM and ANQGSEA.

In its sample, this clone was seen once. The chain combines TRBV5-4 with TRBJ2-1; 11 bases agree with TRBD1. Trimming at V came to 2 bases and at J to 4 bases, leaving 2 bases not matched to a gene. This CDR3 has 15 residues. Germline assignment: CDR1 SGHNT and CDR2 YYREEE (reference sequence). The CDR3 DNA reads as TGTGCCAGCAGCTTCGGACAGGGGGCTTACAATGAGCAGTTCTTC. Translated, it gives CASSFGQGAYNEQFF. Complete variable domain (other parts from reference TRBV5-4 and TRBJ2-1): ETGVTQSPTHLIKTRGQQVTLRCSSQSGHNTVSWYQQALGQGPQFIFQYYREEENGRGNFPPRFSGLQFPNYSSELNVNALELDDSALYLCASSFGQGAYNEQFFGPGTRLTVL.

Only a few counts were recorded for this clone. The gene calls are TRBV30 and TRBJ2-7; tentatively, D is TRBD1 (5 bases). Between the trimmed V and J ends, which lost 3 bases and 5 bases, there was a span of 8 bases. This CDR3 is 11 amino acids long. Germline V gene sequence: CDR1 GTSNPN, CDR2 SVGIG (reference sequence). CDR3 coding DNA: TGTGCCTGGAGCCCCAGGGACGAGCAGTACTTC. Amino acids: CAWSPRDEQYF.

This clone was counted only a few times. V and J are TRBV5-1 and TRBJ2-1; 11 nucleotides align to TRBD2. After removal of 3 bases from V and 7 bases from J, the junction contained 3 bases not matched to a gene. In germline, CDR1 is SGHRS, CDR2 YFSETQ. This CDR3 contains 14 residues. CDR3 nucleotide sequence: TGCGCCAGCAGCTCGCTAGCGGGGGGTAATGAGCAGTTCTTC. Its protein is CASSSLAGGNEQFF.

The genes are TRBV27 and TRBJ1-6; the match to TRBD1 covers 9 bases. CDR3 length: 14 amino acids. V dropped 5 bases and J dropped 10; count of bases not matched to a gene: 6. The germline V gene encodes CDR1 MNHEY and CDR2 SMNVEV (reference sequence). CDR3 nucleotide sequence: TGTGCCAGCAGTACCGAACAGGGGGCGTCACCCCTCCACTTT. It encodes CASSTEQGASPLHF.

This clone was observed a few times. The chain is built from TRBV15 and TRBJ2-3, with D possibly being TRBD1 (7 bases). Germline assignment: CDR1 LNHNV and CDR2 YYDKDF (reference sequence). V was cut by 1 base and J by 14 bases, with 16 bases left in between. This CDR3 has 13 amino acids. The CDR3 DNA is TGTGCCACCAGCAGAGCCCGGGCAGGGGGGCGGTATTTT. Its translation: CATSRARAGGRYF.

This chain connects TRBV15 to TRBJ1-5; D perhaps matches TRBD1 (6 bases). The CDR3 has 15 residues. Germline lookup yields CDR1 LNHNV and CDR2 YYDKDF (reference sequence). Trimming stripped 0 bases from V and 7 bases from J, with 13 bases between. CDR3 sequence reads: CATSREGRGLQPQHF. The CDR3 DNA reads TGTGCCACCAGCAGAGAGGGCAGGGGTTTGCAGCCCCAGCATTTT.

This clone appeared a few times. CDR3: CASRATSANTGELFF. CDR3 in DNA: TGCGCCAGCAGGGCTACTAGCGCGAACACCGGGGAGCTGTTTTTT. V usage is TRBV5-1 and J usage is TRBJ2-2; 7 bases are shared with TRBD2. V lost 5 bases and J lost 0; bases outside the gene matches: 4. The CDR3 totals 15 residues. CDR1 is SGHRS and CDR2 is YFSETQ in the germline V gene.

This clone was counted between two and nine times. The chain combines TRBV23-1 with TRBJ1-6, with D unresolved. TRBV23-1 has ORF status, its function being uncertain. The V end lost 5 bases, the J end lost 0 bases, and 11 bases lay between the germline ends. There are 16 residues in the CDR3. The CDR3 region has the DNA TGCGCCAGCAGTTCGCTACTTAGCTCCTATAATTCACCCCTCCACTTT. Translation gives CASSSLLSSYNSPLHF.

Many counts were recorded for this clone. The CDR3 sequence: CSVGMTGLTNEQFF. The DNA of the CDR3 is TGCAGCGTAGGTATGACAGGACTGACGAATGAGCAGTTCTTC. The chain has TRBV29-1 and TRBJ2-1; tentative D call: TRBD1 (6 bases). Germline V CDR1 and CDR2: SQVTM, ANQGSEA. The germline V and J ends were trimmed by 6 bases and 7 bases, with 19 bases remaining between them. The length of the CDR3 is 14 residues.